The entry that follows covers one TCR beta chain sequence. Its antigen is not identified. The source of the sample is a study of human thymus T cells. The study's findings and limits: Both thymic and peripheral blood repertoires showed apparently biased V and J usage. Thymic repertoires overlap heavily among unrelated individuals, related research has reported.

The V end lost 4 bases, the J end lost 2 bases, and 15 bases lay between the germline ends. The germline V gene encodes CDR1 SNHLY and CDR2 FYNNEI. The CDR3 is 16 amino acids. The repertoire was sequenced with immunoSEQ multiplex PCR; TCRdb's copy has only in-frame clones and lacks some. Of about 78,000 clones in the sample, around 96% were seen once. Corrective heart surgery yielded the resections from which the thymus tissue came. Donors were healthy Finnish infants having corrective surgery for congenital heart defects. The source material was thymus tissue. This receptor was taken from a boy less than two years old with a congenital heart defect but otherwise immunologically healthy. This rearrangement joins TRBV2 to TRBJ2-4; tentatively, D is TRBD1 (6 bases). The CDR3 DNA reads as TGTGCCAGCAGTGCGACAGGCAGAAAACCCAAAAACATTCAGTACTTC. Translation: CASSATGRKPKNIQYF.